Detailed here is one T cell receptor (beta chain). These data come from a study of blood T cell repertoires in COVID-19. Study information: Samples taken during acute and convalescent COVID-19 were collected in the United States, Italy and Spain. From T cells, B-cell-depleted T cells, or PBMCs came the material, which was cDNA or gDNA.

Participants spanned ages about 18 to 90 years and resided in about 25 US areas. Participants were placed into cohorts based on the clinical history they reported. Clones were sequenced by immunoSEQ multiplex PCR, and TCRdb holds only the in-frame ones, with some missing. The sample lists around 130,000 clones; approximately 79% were seen once. Sequenced input: PBMCs or T cells enriched from blood (not recorded which). This clonotype was sampled from a man aged 35-49 years with acute COVID-19.

CDR3 DNA sequence: TGTGCCAGCACAAACAGTCAGGGTAGATCACCCCTCCACTTT. This encodes CASTNSQGRSPLHF. The chain uses TRBV28 and TRBJ1-6; perhaps TRBD1 as D (5 bases). Germline lookup yields CDR1 MDHEN and CDR2 SYDVKM. The V end lost 7 bases, the J end lost 10 bases, and 17 bases lay between the germline ends. This CDR3 is built from 14 residues.